A single sample is the source of the 11 T cell receptor beta chains below, sequenced in a study of T cells after yellow fever vaccination. TCRdb re-called the 5' RACE reads with MiXCR, one entry per CDR3 protein. This repertoire shows about 360,000 distinct CDR3 sequences, 6.2% found once; its top ten account for about 15%. Sample: PBMCs, taken 5 days after the yellow fever booster vaccination. The receptors stem from a man aged 30 to 45 who received the YFV17D yellow fever vaccine.

This clonotype was picked up a small number of times. The chain has TRBV5-1 and TRBJ2-7; 9 bases align to TRBD2. Germline CDR1 SGHRS, CDR2 YFSETQ. CDR3 length equals 15 residues. V lost 2 bases and J lost 7; bases outside the gene matches: 10. The CDR3 spells CASSFPGTSSFEQYF. CDR3 sequence (DNA): TGCGCCAGCAGCTTCCCCGGGACTAGCTCCTTTGAGCAGTACTTC.

The V and J genes are TRBV5-6 and TRBJ1-2; TRBD1 aligns across 8 bases. Germline CDR1 is SGHDT and CDR2 is YYEEEE. Trimming took 4 bases from V and 7 from J; bases not matched to a gene: 3. The CDR3 consists of 12 residues. CDR3 in amino acids: CASSIGTGGYTF. The CDR3 DNA is TGTGCCAGCAGCATAGGGACAGGTGGCTACACCTTC.

The chain joins TRBV6-2 or TRBV6-3 to TRBJ1-1; D uncertain. Trimming removed 3 bases at V and 4 bases at J, with 6 bases between. Germline CDR1 MNHEY, CDR2 SVGEGT. There are 12 residues in the CDR3. The CDR3 region is CASSYEGTEAFF. The CDR3 nucleotides are TGTGCCAGCAGTTATGAGGGCACTGAAGCTTTCTTT.

This clonotype was seen more than once but under ten times. The chain combines TRBV7-2 with TRBJ2-3, with 7 bases identical to TRBD2. With 5 bases clipped from V and 4 bases from J, the junction kept 6 bases outside the gene matches. This CDR3 contains 14 residues. The germline V gene encodes CDR1 SGHTA and CDR2 FQGNSA. The CDR3 DNA is TGTGCCAGCAGCCCCCAGCTAGCGGCAGATACGCAGTATTTT. It codes for CASSPQLAADTQYF.

This clonotype occurred a few times. The gene calls are TRBV20-1 and TRBJ2-3; no firm D call. Germline V gene data show CDR1 as DFQATT and CDR2 as SNEGSKA (reference sequence). The CDR3 has 14 residues. Trimming left V 5 bases short and J 4 bases short, with 16 bases between. DNA of the CDR3: TGCAGTGCTCGTCTGGGCGGCCCTTCAGATACGCAGTATTTT. Amino acid sequence: CSARLGGPSDTQYF.

This clonotype showed up many times. V gene TRBV3-1 combines with J gene TRBJ2-7; D gene unclear. Germline loops: CDR1 LGHDT, CDR2 YNNKEL (reference sequence). Trimming cost V 0 bases and J 0 bases, with 9 bases left between them. This CDR3 spans 15 amino acids. CDR3 sequence reads: CASSQDSQPSYEQYF. The CDR3 nucleotides read TGTGCCAGCAGCCAAGATTCCCAACCCTCCTACGAGCAGTACTTC.

CDR3 coding DNA: TGTGCCAGCTCACCACACCCAGGGGAAGAGCCCCAGCATTTT. Its translation: CASSPHPGEEPQHF. The gene calls are TRBV18 and TRBJ1-5; TRBD1 is a possible D gene (6 bases). The CDR3 has 14 amino acids. The V and J ends lost 1 base and 8 bases respectively, with 12 bases between them. The germline V gene has CDR1 KGHSH and CDR2 LQKENI.

There are many counts of this clonotype. This chain uses TRBV29-1 with TRBJ2-5; D could derive from TRBD1 or TRBD2 (6 bases each). The CDR3 has 15 residues. Trimming removed 5 bases at V and 5 bases at J, with 21 bases between. Germline V CDR1 and CDR2: SQVTM, ANQGSEA. CDR3 loop: CSVLGGQEHFETQYF. The CDR3, as DNA: TGCAGCGTTTTAGGGGGGCAGGAACATTTTGAGACCCAGTACTTC. Full variable domain (rest looked up from reference TRBV29-1 and TRBJ2-5): SAVISQKPSRDICQRGTSLTIQCQVDSQVTMMFWYRQQPGQSLTLIATANQGSEATYESGFVIDKFPISRPNLTFSTLTVSNMSPEDSSIYLCSVLGGQEHFETQYFGPGTRLLVL.

The chain couples TRBV5-6 to TRBJ1-1; D is unresolved. CDR3 size: 12 residues. Germline assignment: CDR1 SGHDT and CDR2 YYEEEE. Trimming cost V 4 bases and J 2 bases, with 6 bases left between them. The CDR3 here is CASSTHNTEAFF. For the CDR3, the DNA is TGTGCCAGCAGCACCCATAACACTGAAGCTTTCTTT.

This clonotype was recorded at least ten times. The gene calls are TRBV28 and TRBJ2-4, with a possible D match to TRBD1 (6 bases). There are 18 residues in the CDR3. The germline CDR1 and CDR2 sequences are MDHEN and SYDVKM. V shed 2 bases and J shed 0 bases, with 17 bases lying between them. This CDR3 reads CASSLTGTSRLAKNIQYF. The CDR3 coding sequence is TGTGCCAGCAGTTTAACTGGGACATCAAGGCTAGCCAAAAACATTCAGTACTTC.

This clonotype was seen a handful of times. The V gene is TRBV4-3, the J gene TRBJ1-2; D might be TRBD1 (6 bases). CDR1 LGHNA and CDR2 YSLEER come from the germline V gene. Trimming removed 2 bases at V and 13 bases at J, with 17 bases between. The CDR3 sequence is 13 residues long. The CDR3 loop reads CASSQSQTQGCTF. In DNA form, the CDR3 reads TGCGCCAGCAGCCAATCCCAGACCCAGGGGTGCACCTTC.